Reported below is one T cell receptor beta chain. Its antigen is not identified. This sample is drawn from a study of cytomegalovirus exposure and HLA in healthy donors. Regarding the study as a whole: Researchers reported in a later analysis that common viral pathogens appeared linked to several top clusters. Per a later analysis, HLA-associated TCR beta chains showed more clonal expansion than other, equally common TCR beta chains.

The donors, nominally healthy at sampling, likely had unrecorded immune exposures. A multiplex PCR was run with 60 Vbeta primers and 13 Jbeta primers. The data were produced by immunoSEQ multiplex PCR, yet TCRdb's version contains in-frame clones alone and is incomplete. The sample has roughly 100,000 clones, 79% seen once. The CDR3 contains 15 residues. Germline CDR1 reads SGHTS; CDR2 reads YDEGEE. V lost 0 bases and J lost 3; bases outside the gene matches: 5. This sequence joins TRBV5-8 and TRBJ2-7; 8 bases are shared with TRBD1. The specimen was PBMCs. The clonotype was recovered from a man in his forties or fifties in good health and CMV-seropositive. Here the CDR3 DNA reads TGTGCCAGCAGCTTGGCCGGGACAGGTGGCTACGAGCAGTACTTC. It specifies CASSLAGTGGYEQYF.